These 20 T cell receptor beta chains originate from one sample sequenced in a study of CD8 T cells in Susac syndrome. Reverse transcription of 0.5 to 1 ug RNA was performed with random hexamers. One entry per CDR3 protein results from TCRdb running MiXCR on the immunoSEQ multiplex PCR reads. Of tens of thousands of distinct CDR3 sequences in the sample, roughly 94% were seen once. The sequenced sample was CD4+ T cells from PBMCs. The receptors come from a human donor with Susac syndrome.

The chain couples TRBV28 to TRBJ2-7; D gene ambiguous. Germline lookup yields CDR1 MDHEN and CDR2 SYDVKM. This CDR3 has 12 residues. The V end was cut by 8 bases, the J end by 4 bases, with 12 bases between. The CDR3 region is CASLRQGYEQYF. In nucleotides, the CDR3 is TGTGCCAGCCTCAGACAAGGGTACGAGCAGTACTTC.

The CDR3 region is CASSPLGTSTGNTEAFF. In nucleotides, the CDR3 is TGTGCCAGCAGCCCCTTGGGCACCTCCACCGGGAACACTGAAGCTTTCTTT. The chain carries TRBV9 and TRBJ1-1, with no clear D. CDR1 is SGDLS and CDR2 is YYNGEE in the germline V gene. The CDR3 runs to 17 residues. The ends were cut back, 4 bases at V and 1 base at J, with 20 bases in the middle.

The gene calls are TRBV27 and TRBJ2-7; D may be TRBD2 (5 bases). Trimming removed 1 base at V and 3 bases at J, with 10 bases between. The germline CDR1 and CDR2 sequences are MNHEY and SMNVEV (reference sequence). This CDR3 has 14 residues. The CDR3 nucleotides are TGTGCCAGCAGTTTATGGAGGCAGGACTACGAGCAGTACTTC. It is translated as CASSLWRQDYEQYF.

This chain joins TRBV6-5 and TRBJ2-1, with 9 bases fitting TRBD2. This CDR3 is 14 amino acids long. The trim removed 7 bases at V and 7 bases at J, leaving 8 bases unmatched. The germline V gene has CDR1 MNHEY and CDR2 SVGAGI. The CDR3 protein is CASTEAGGRNEQFF. The CDR3 DNA follows: TGTGCCAGCACGGAAGCGGGGGGAAGGAATGAGCAGTTCTTC.

This clonotype was seen a single time. The chain recombines TRBV15 with TRBJ2-7, with D possibly matching TRBD1 (6 bases). Germline CDR1 is LNHNV and CDR2 is YYDKDF (reference sequence). V was cut by 3 bases and J by 4 bases, with 13 bases left in between. CDR3 length: 14 residues. The CDR3 loop reads CATSRRAGEYEQYF. CDR3 coding DNA: TGTGCCACCAGCAGGAGGGCAGGGGAATACGAGCAGTACTTC.

This clonotype was recorded once. This chain links TRBV25-1 with TRBJ2-7; no definite D call. Germline CDR1 and CDR2: MGHDK and SYGVNS. Trimming removed 10 bases at V and 0 bases at J, with 13 bases between. The CDR3 runs to 13 residues. CDR3 sequence: CATGPFDSYEQYF. CDR3 coding DNA: TGTGCCACCGGGCCCTTCGACTCCTACGAGCAGTACTTC.

The CDR3 is CSAIEGAGANVLTF. In DNA form, the CDR3 reads TGCAGTGCTATAGAAGGGGCTGGGGCCAACGTCCTGACTTTC. V usage is TRBV20-1 and J usage is TRBJ2-6; maybe TRBD1 (5 bases). Germline assignment: CDR1 DFQATT and CDR2 SNEGSKA (reference sequence). The CDR3 is 14 residues long. V gave up 4 bases and J gave up 2 bases, with 9 bases separating them.

This sequence joins TRBV29-1 and TRBJ2-5, with a tentative D call TRBD1 (5 bases). Germline lookup yields CDR1 SQVTM and CDR2 ANQGSEA. This CDR3 region has 12 residues. The ends were cut back, 3 bases at V and 5 bases at J, with 10 bases in the middle. CDR3 loop: CSVDRVGETQYF. DNA of the CDR3: TGCAGCGTTGACAGGGTTGGGGAGACCCAGTACTTC.

The chain joins TRBV9 to TRBJ1-5, with D perhaps matching TRBD1 (5 bases). The CDR3 contains 15 residues. CDR1 SGDLS and CDR2 YYNGEE come from the germline V gene. V was pared by 0 bases and J by 7 bases, with 14 bases between. The CDR3 bases are TGTGCCAGCAGCGTAGATGGGGCCGGCAGACAGCCCCAGCATTTT. Protein: CASSVDGAGRQPQHF.

The CDR3 coding sequence is TGTGCCAGCAGCTTAGGAGGGAATTACGAGCAGTACTTC. Its protein product is CASSLGGNYEQYF. V and J are TRBV7-8 and TRBJ2-7; maybe TRBD2 (5 bases). In germline, CDR1 is SGHVS, CDR2 FQNEAQ. This CDR3 contains 13 residues. The V and J ends lost 1 base and 4 bases respectively, with 8 bases between them.

The chain couples TRBV30 to TRBJ2-1, with TRBD2 as a possible D gene (6 bases). The germline CDR1 and CDR2 sequences are GTSNPN and SVGIG (reference sequence). The germline V and J ends were trimmed by 4 bases and 2 bases, with 15 bases remaining between them. The CDR3 extends over 15 amino acids. The CDR3 is CAWNEVSGAYNEQFF. As DNA, the CDR3 is TGTGCCTGGAATGAGGTTAGCGGAGCCTACAATGAGCAGTTCTTC. Supplemented by reference TRBV30 and TRBJ2-1, the full variable domain reads SQTIHQWPATLVQPVGSPLSLECTVEGTSNPNLYWYRQAAGRGLQLLFYSVGIGQISSEVPQNLSASRPQDRQFILSSKKLLLSDSGFYLCAWNEVSGAYNEQFFGPGTRLTVL.

This clonotype was picked up one time. V is TRBV29-1 and J is TRBJ1-1; D perhaps matches TRBD1 (5 bases). CDR1 is SQVTM and CDR2 is ANQGSEA in the germline V gene. V lost 6 bases, J lost 7 bases, and 15 bases lay in between. This CDR3 contains 12 residues. DNA for the CDR3: TGCAGCGTCAACCCGGGACGTAATGAAGCTTTCTTT. It translates to CSVNPGRNEAFF.

The V and J genes are TRBV4-1 and TRBJ1-6; D gene uncertain. The CDR3 has 16 amino acids. V was cut by 1 base and J by 5 bases, with 12 bases left in between. Germline CDR1 MGHRA, CDR2 YSYEKL. The CDR3 region is CASSQVGRVDNSPLHF. The CDR3 DNA reads TGCGCCAGCAGCCAAGTTGGACGGGTTGATAATTCACCCCTCCACTTT.

This chain joins TRBV4-1 and TRBJ2-3, with 8 positions matching TRBD1. Germline values: CDR1 MGHRA, CDR2 YSYEKL. Losses at the gene ends were 4 bases for V and 3 bases for J; bases not matched to a gene: 9. This CDR3 has 16 amino acids. The CDR3 spells CASSPLDRQGTDTQYF. CDR3 DNA sequence: TGCGCCAGCAGCCCATTAGACCGACAGGGGACAGATACGCAGTATTTT.

The V and J genes are TRBV10-2 and TRBJ2-2; perhaps D is TRBD1 or TRBD2 (5 bases each). CDR1 WSHSY and CDR2 SAAADI come from the germline V gene. The CDR3 is 14 residues long. Trimming took 7 bases from V and 2 from J, leaving 11 bases between them. CDR3 residues: CASIPGTNTGELFF. The CDR3 region has the DNA TGCGCCAGCATCCCCGGGACCAACACCGGGGAGCTGTTTTTT.

The V call is TRBV2, the J call TRBJ2-5; 7 nucleotides agree with TRBD2. Germline V gene sequence: CDR1 SNHLY, CDR2 FYNNEI. The CDR3 totals 13 residues. V gave up 10 bases and J gave up 3 bases; unmatched junction bases: 8. For the CDR3, the DNA is TGTGCCATCCAGGCGGGGGTTAAAGAGACCCAGTACTTC. Protein: CAIQAGVKETQYF.

V is TRBV5-1 and J is TRBJ2-6; 9 positions match TRBD1. Germline V lookup: CDR1 SGHRS, CDR2 YFSETQ. V lost 0 bases and J lost 0; bases outside the gene matches: 4. The CDR3 extends over 18 amino acids. As DNA, the CDR3 is TGCGCCAGCAGCTTGGAGGGACAGGGTTCCTCTGGGGCCAACGTCCTGACTTTC. The encoded protein is CASSLEGQGSSGANVLTF. Full variable domain (remainder filled in from reference TRBV5-1 and TRBJ2-6): KAGVTQTPRYLIKTRGQQVTLSCSPISGHRSVSWYQQTPGQGLQFLFEYFSETQRNKGNFPGRFSGRQFSNSRSEMNVSTLELGDSALYLCASSLEGQGSSGANVLTFGAGSRLTVL.

The V call is TRBV27, the J call TRBJ1-6; 8 bases fit TRBD1. V lost 10 bases and J lost 5; bases outside the gene matches: 7. CDR1 and CDR2 (germline): MNHEY, SMNVEV (reference sequence). The CDR3 has 14 residues. The CDR3 spells CATRQGLDNSPLHF. The CDR3 region has the DNA TGTGCCACCAGACAGGGGCTCGATAATTCACCCCTCCACTTT.

This clonotype was found once. V is TRBV27 and J is TRBJ2-7; D ambiguous. Germline-derived CDR1 and CDR2 are MNHEY and SMNVEV (reference sequence). The CDR3 length is 14 residues. V was cut by 4 bases and J by 5 bases, with 15 bases left in between. CDR3: CASSYSTTYHEQYF. For the CDR3, the DNA is TGTGCCAGCAGTTATTCGACAACGTACCACGAGCAGTACTTC.

This clonotype came up a few times. This sequence joins TRBV11-2 and TRBJ2-5; 7 bases line up with TRBD2. Trimming removed 5 bases from V and 5 bases from J; junction bases left unmatched: 5. The CDR3 spans 13 residues. Germline assignment: CDR1 SGHAT and CDR2 FQNNGV. CDR3 sequence (DNA): TGTGCCAGCAGCCGCGGGGGACCCGAGACCCAGTACTTC. Protein product: CASSRGGPETQYF.